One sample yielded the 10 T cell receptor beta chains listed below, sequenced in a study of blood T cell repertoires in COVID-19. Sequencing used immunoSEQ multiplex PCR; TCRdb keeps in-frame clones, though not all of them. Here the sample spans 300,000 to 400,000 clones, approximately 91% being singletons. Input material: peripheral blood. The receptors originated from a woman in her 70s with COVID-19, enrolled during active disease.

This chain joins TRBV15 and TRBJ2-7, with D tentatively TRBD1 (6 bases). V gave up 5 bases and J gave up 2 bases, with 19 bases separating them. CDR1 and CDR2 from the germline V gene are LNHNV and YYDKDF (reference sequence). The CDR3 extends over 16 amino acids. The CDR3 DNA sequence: TGTGCCACCAGCGGAACTTCCGGGACACCAGCCTACGAGCAGTACTTC. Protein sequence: CATSGTSGTPAYEQYF.

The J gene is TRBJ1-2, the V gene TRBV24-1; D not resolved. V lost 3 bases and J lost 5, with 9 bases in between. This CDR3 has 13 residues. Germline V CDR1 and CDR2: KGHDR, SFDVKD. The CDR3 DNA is TGTGCCACCAGTGATCACGAGAGGTATGGCTACACCTTC. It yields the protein CATSDHERYGYTF.

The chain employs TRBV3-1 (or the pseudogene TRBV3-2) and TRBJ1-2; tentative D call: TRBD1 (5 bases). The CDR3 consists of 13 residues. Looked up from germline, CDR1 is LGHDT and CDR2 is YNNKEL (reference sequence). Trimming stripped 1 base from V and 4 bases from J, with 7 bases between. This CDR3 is CASSQAQGYGYTF. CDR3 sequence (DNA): TGTGCCAGCAGCCAAGCCCAGGGCTATGGCTACACCTTC.

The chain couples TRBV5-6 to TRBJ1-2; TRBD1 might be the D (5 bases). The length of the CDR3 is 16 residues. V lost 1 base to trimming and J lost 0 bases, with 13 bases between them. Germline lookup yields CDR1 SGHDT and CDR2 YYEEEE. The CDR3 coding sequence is TGTGCCAGCAGCTTGAGAACAGGCTCAGCTAACTATGGCTACACCTTC. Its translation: CASSLRTGSANYGYTF.

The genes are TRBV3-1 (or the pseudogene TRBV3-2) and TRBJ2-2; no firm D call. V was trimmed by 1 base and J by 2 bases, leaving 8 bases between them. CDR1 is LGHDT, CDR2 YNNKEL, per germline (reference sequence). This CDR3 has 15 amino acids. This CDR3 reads CASSQGEVNTGELFF. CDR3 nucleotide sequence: TGTGCCAGCAGCCAAGGAGAAGTTAACACCGGGGAGCTGTTTTTT.

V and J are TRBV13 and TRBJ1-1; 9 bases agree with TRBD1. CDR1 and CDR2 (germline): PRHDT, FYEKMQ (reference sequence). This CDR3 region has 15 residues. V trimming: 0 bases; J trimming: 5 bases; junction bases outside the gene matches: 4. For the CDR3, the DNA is TGTGCCAGCAGCTTAGGGGACAGGGGAGGAACTGAAGCTTTCTTT. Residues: CASSLGDRGGTEAFF.

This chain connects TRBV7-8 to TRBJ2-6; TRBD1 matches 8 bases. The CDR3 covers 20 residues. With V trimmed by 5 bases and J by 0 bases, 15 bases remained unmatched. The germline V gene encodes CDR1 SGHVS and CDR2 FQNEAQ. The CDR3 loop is CASSLGGRTGQSSGANVLTF. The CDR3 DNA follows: TGTGCCAGCAGCCTAGGAGGGCGGACAGGGCAGAGCTCTGGGGCCAACGTCCTGACTTTC.

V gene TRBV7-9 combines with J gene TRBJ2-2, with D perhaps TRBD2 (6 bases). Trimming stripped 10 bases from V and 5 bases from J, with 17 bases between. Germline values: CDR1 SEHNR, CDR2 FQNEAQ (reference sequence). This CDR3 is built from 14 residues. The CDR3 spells CAIERTEGTGELFF. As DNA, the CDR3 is TGTGCCATCGAAAGGACGGAGGGAACCGGGGAGCTGTTTTTT.

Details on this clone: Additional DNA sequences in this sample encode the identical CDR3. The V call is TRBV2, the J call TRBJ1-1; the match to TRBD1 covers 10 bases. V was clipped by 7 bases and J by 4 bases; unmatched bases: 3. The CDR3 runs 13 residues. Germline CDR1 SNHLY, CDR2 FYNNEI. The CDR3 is CASTRTGGTEAFF. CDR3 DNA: TGTGCCAGCACTAGGACAGGGGGCACTGAAGCTTTCTTT.

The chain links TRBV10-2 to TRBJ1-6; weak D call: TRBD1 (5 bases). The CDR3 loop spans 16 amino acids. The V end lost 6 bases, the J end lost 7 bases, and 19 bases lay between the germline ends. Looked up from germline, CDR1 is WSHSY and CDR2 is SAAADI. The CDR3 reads CASSHGGRGPNSPLHF. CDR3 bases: TGCGCCAGCAGCCACGGGGGTCGGGGCCCCAATTCACCCCTCCACTTT.